This TCR beta chain stems from a study of regulatory T cells in long-lasting Graves disease. This clonotype was seen repeatedly, ten times or more. The antigen is not known. V was clipped by 6 bases and J by 10 bases; unmatched bases: 8. Germline V CDR1 and CDR2: SNHLY, FYNNEI. This CDR3 has 14 amino acids. Overall study results and limits: The TCR repertoire of persistent Graves' patients was less diverse than that of newly diagnosed ones.

Time point reported: newly diagnosed GD, antithyroid drugs for less than 3 months. From RNA extracted from PBMCs, the TCR library was made. Patients met American Thyroid Association criteria for Graves' disease. For TCR beta, libraries came from iRepertoire HTBI primers and Arm-PCR of CDR3 regions. TCRdb reprocessed the multiplex PCR reads with MiXCR, giving one entry per CDR3 protein. The sample lists approximately 470,000 distinct CDR3 sequences; 15% to 20% were seen once. The data also belong to a second study, concerning T cells in Graves' hyperthyroidism and ophthalmopathy. According to that study: In the first-round RT-PCR of the TCR CDR3, the HTBI primer set was used.

This specimen was peripheral blood mononuclear cells (PBMCs), taken at new diagnosis, from a patient treated with antithyroid drugs. The receptor was derived from a middle-aged man with Graves disease. This sequence joins TRBV2 and TRBJ2-1, with 11 nucleotides matching TRBD1. CDR3 nucleotide sequence: TGTGCCAGCAGCCCGGGACAGGGGGTGGGCGAGCAGTTCTTC. Translating it yields CASSPGQGVGEQFF.